This T cell receptor (beta chain) emerged from a study of T cells in Graves' hyperthyroidism and ophthalmopathy. Per germline, CDR1 MDHEN and CDR2 SYDVKM. CDR3 length: 14 residues. The V end lost 4 bases, the J end lost 1 base, and 10 bases lay between the germline ends. The TCR beta CDR3 regions underwent amplification using RNA transcripts as the source. RT-PCR in the first round (using the HTBI primer set) targeted the TCR CDR3. TCRdb reprocessed the multiplex PCR reads via MiXCR and lists one record per CDR3 protein. The sample lists hundreds of thousands of distinct CDR3 sequences; around 17% were seen once. This clonotype was seen many times.

This chain connects TRBV28 to TRBJ1-1; maybe TRBD1 (5 bases). The receptor comes from a man aged 40-49 years with Graves' hyperthyroidism. The source material was blood. CDR3 sequence: CASSSQGWNTEAFF. The CDR3 nucleotides read TGTGCCAGCAGTTCTCAGGGTTGGAACACTGAAGCTTTCTTT.